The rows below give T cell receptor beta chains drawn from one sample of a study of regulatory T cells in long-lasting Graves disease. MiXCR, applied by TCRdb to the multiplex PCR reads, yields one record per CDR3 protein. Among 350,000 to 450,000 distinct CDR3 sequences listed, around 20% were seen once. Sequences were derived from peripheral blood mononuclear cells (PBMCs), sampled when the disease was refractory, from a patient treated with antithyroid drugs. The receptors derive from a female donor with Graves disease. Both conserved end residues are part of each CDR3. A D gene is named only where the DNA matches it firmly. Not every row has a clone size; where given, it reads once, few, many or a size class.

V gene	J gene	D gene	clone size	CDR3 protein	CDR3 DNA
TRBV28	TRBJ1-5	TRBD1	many	CASSLFTDRVGNQPQHF	TGTGCCAGCAGTTTATTCACGGACAGGGTGGGCAATCAGCCCCAGCATTTT
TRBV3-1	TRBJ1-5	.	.	CASSQGRAQPQHF	TGTGCCAGCAGCCAGGGTCGAGCTCAGCCCCAGCATTTT
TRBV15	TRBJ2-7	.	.	CATSSKKAYEQYF	TGTGCCACCAGCAGTAAGAAGGCGTACGAGCAGTACTTC
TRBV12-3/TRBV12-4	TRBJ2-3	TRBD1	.	CASRTGQGNLDTQYF	TGTGCCAGCAGGACGGGACAGGGAAACCTAGATACGCAGTATTTT
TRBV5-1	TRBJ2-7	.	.	CASSLAMGVYEQYF	TGCGCCAGCAGCTTGGCCATGGGGGTCTACGAGCAGTACTTC
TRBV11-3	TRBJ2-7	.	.	CASSPRDGYEQYF	TGTGCCAGCAGCCCACGAGACGGCTACGAGCAGTACTTC
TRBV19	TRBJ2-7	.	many	CASSMTQAAYEQYF	TGTGCCAGTAGTATGACCCAGGCAGCCTACGAGCAGTACTTC
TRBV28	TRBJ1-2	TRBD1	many	CASSSGQGGNGYTF	TGTGCCAGCAGTTCAGGACAGGGTGGAAACGGCTACACCTTC
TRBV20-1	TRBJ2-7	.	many	CSARGDGGYEQYF	TGCAGTGCTAGGGGCGACGGTGGCTACGAGCAGTACTTC
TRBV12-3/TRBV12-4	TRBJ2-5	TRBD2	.	CASCEGPGGPGFGETQYF	TGTGCCAGCTGTGAGGGGCCGGGAGGGCCGGGTTTCGGAGAGACCCAGTACTTC
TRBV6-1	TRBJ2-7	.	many	CASSEIVGTYEQYF	TGTGCCAGCAGTGAAATCGTCGGAACCTACGAGCAGTACTTC
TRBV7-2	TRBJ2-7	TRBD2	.	CASSLALAGGYEQYF	TGTGCCAGCAGCTTAGCACTAGCGGGAGGTTACGAGCAGTACTTC
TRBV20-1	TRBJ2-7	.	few	CSARDVGDGYEQYF	TGCAGTGCTAGAGATGTAGGGGACGGCTACGAGCAGTACTTC